These T cell receptor beta chains were read from a single sample in a study of T cell responses to AZD1222 COVID-19 vaccine. The repertoire was sequenced with immunoSEQ multiplex PCR; TCRdb's copy has only in-frame clones and lacks some. The table lists about 170,000 clones, just over 90% of them singletons. The sequencing used peripheral blood, collected on day 0 of AZD1222 vaccination. Receptors were obtained from an adult in good health. CDR3s include the opening cysteine and the closing phenylalanine or tryptophan. The D gene is left open where the match is weak. Clone size appears in some rows only: once, few, many, or a class for an expanded clone.

>NA|TRBJ1-1|NA|TRBV6-5
CASSRGRMNTEAFF
TGTGCCAGCAGTCGCGGCAGGATGAACACTGAAGCTTTCTTT
>TRBD2|TRBJ2-1|NA|TRBV6-1
CASSEASGRYNEQFF
TGTGCCAGCAGTGAAGCTAGCGGGAGATACAATGAGCAGTTCTTC
>NA|TRBJ1-1|NA|TRBV27
CASSSGPMNTEAFF
TGTGCCAGCAGTTCGGGGCCCATGAACACTGAAGCTTTCTTT
>NA|TRBJ1-2|NA|TRBV3-1/TRBV3-2
CASSTYREYGYTF
TGTGCCAGCAGCACTTACAGGGAGTATGGCTACACCTTC
>NA|TRBJ1-2|NA|TRBV3-1/TRBV3-2
CASSLENLGNYGYTF
TGTGCCAGCAGCCTAGAGAATCTGGGAAACTATGGCTACACCTTC
>NA|TRBJ1-5|NA|TRBV27
CASSPDIRQPQHF
TGTGCCAGCAGTCCCGACATTCGTCAGCCCCAGCATTTT
>NA|TRBJ1-1|NA|TRBV18
CASSRGVGENTEAFF
TGTGCCAGCTCACGGGGTGTGGGGGAGAACACTGAAGCTTTCTTT
>NA|TRBJ2-6|NA|TRBV5-5
CASSFRFPGANVLTF
TGTGCCAGCAGCTTTCGCTTTCCTGGGGCCAACGTCCTGACTTTC
>NA|TRBJ1-3|NA|TRBV7-2
CASSAGRRNSVRNTIYF
TGTGCCAGCAGCGCAGGACGTCGGAACTCTGTTAGAAACACCATATATTTT
>TRBD1|TRBJ2-6|NA|TRBV18
CASSTNRGSYSGANVLTF
TGTGCCAGCTCTACGAACAGGGGAAGCTACTCTGGGGCCAACGTCCTGACTTTC
>TRBD1|TRBJ1-6|NA|TRBV18
CASSQTGGDSPLHF
TGTGCCAGCTCACAGACAGGGGGGGATTCACCCCTCCACTTT
>NA|TRBJ1-1|NA|TRBV18
CASSPALQGANTEAFF
TGTGCCAGCTCACCGGCTCTCCAGGGCGCGAACACTGAAGCTTTCTTT
>NA|TRBJ1-6|NA|TRBV30
CAWSVEAGSPLHF
TGTGCCTGGAGTGTCGAGGCAGGCTCACCCCTCCACTTT
>TRBD2|TRBJ2-1|few|TRBV6-5
CATHHGLGNEQFF
TGTGCCACCCATCATGGACTAGGAAATGAGCAGTTCTTC
>NA|TRBJ1-1|NA|TRBV18
CASSPVENTEAFF
TGTGCCAGCTCACCCGTCGAGAACACTGAAGCTTTCTTT
>NA|TRBJ2-7|NA|TRBV7-8
CASSLAPAYEQYF
TGTGCCAGCAGCTTAGCGCCGGCTTACGAGCAGTACTTC
>TRBD1|TRBJ2-2|NA|TRBV19
CASSSHDRGYPGELFF
TGTGCCAGTAGTTCTCATGACAGGGGTTACCCCGGGGAGCTGTTTTTT